The 29 T cell receptor beta chains below come from one sample, sequenced in a study of blood T cell repertoires in COVID-19. The table came from immunoSEQ multiplex PCR; TCRdb's copy has only in-frame clones and leaves some out. This sample has under 250,000 clones, with around 91% found just once. Input material: PBMCs or T cells enriched from blood (not recorded which). Receptors were obtained from a young woman in a cohort exposed to, infected with or recovered from COVID-19 (not recorded which).

This chain links TRBV27 with TRBJ1-1; TRBD1 is a possible D gene (5 bases). The germline V gene encodes CDR1 MNHEY and CDR2 SMNVEV (reference sequence). CDR3 size: 14 residues. V was cut by 2 bases and J by 2 bases, with 9 bases left in between. CDR3 coding DNA: TGTGCCAGCAGTTTAGGGGGAGGAAACACTGAAGCTTTCTTT. Amino acid sequence: CASSLGGGNTEAFF.

V is TRBV19 and J is TRBJ2-5; TRBD1 aligns across 7 bases. The CDR3 is made up of 16 amino acids. With V trimmed by 3 bases and J by 0 bases, 7 bases remained unmatched. The germline CDR1 and CDR2 sequences are LNHDA and SQIVND (reference sequence). The DNA of the CDR3 is TGTGCCAGTAGTATCTGGACAGGAACCTACCAAGAGACCCAGTACTTC. Amino acids: CASSIWTGTYQETQYF.

The chain joins TRBV7-9 to TRBJ2-7, with a weak D call TRBD1 (5 bases). This CDR3 has 15 amino acids. With 5 bases removed from V and 4 bases from J, the gap between germline ends came to 18 bases. Germline V CDR1 and CDR2: SEHNR, FQNEAQ (reference sequence). CDR3 loop: CASSPNQGLVYEQYF. The CDR3 DNA reads TGTGCCAGCAGCCCGAATCAGGGTCTGGTTTACGAGCAGTACTTC.

This chain uses TRBV5-1 with TRBJ2-3; no firm D call. The V and J ends lost 4 bases and 0 bases respectively, with 15 bases between them. There are 16 residues in the CDR3. Germline-derived CDR1 and CDR2 are SGHRS and YFSETQ. The CDR3 DNA sequence: TGCGCCAGCAGCGCAAGACTGGGTTCAAGCACAGATACGCAGTATTTT. Its protein product is CASSARLGSSTDTQYF.

The V and J genes are TRBV5-1 and TRBJ1-3, with D unresolved. Germline V gene lookup returns CDR1 SGHRS and CDR2 YFSETQ. The CDR3 consists of 15 residues. V dropped 6 bases and J dropped 4 bases, with 17 bases sitting between them. The CDR3 region has the DNA TGCGCCAGCAACCTGGACGGGAAACGGGGAAACACCATATATTTT. As protein: CASNLDGKRGNTIYF.

This chain uses TRBV11-2 with TRBJ1-3; D is unclear. Trimming removed 7 bases from V and 3 bases from J, with 13 bases in between. The germline gives CDR1 SGHAT, CDR2 FQNNGV. This CDR3 region has 14 residues. CDR3 sequence (DNA): TGTGCCAGCACCAATATGGGCTATGGAAACACCATATATTTT. Encoded protein: CASTNMGYGNTIYF. The full variable domain, rest sourced from reference TRBV11-2 and TRBJ1-3, is EAGVAQSPRYKIIEKRQSVAFWCNPISGHATLYWYQQILGQGPKLLIQFQNNGVVDDSQLPKDRFSAERLKGVDSTLKIQPAKLEDSAVYLCASTNMGYGNTIYFGEGSWLTVV.

The J gene is TRBJ2-2, the V gene TRBV7-8; TRBD2 matches 12 bases. The germline V gene has CDR1 SGHVS and CDR2 FQNEAQ. The CDR3 runs 18 residues. V gave up 1 base and J gave up 2 bases; unmatched junction bases: 5. CDR3 in amino acids: CASSLEPGLAGNTGELFF. The CDR3 DNA follows: TGTGCCAGCAGCTTAGAGCCGGGACTAGCGGGTAACACCGGGGAGCTGTTTTTT. The full variable domain, its missing parts supplied by reference TRBV7-8 and TRBJ2-2, is GAGVSQSPRYKVAKRGQDVALRCDPISGHVSLFWYQQALGQGPEFLTYFQNEAQLDKSGLPSDRFFAERPEGSVSTLKIQRTQQEDSAVYLCASSLEPGLAGNTGELFFGEGSRLTVL.

This clone came up once. The V call is TRBV19, the J call TRBJ1-2; no firm D call. Trimming cost V 7 bases and J 4 bases, with 13 bases left between them. The CDR3 length is 13 residues. Germline loops: CDR1 LNHDA, CDR2 SQIVND (reference sequence). Here the CDR3 DNA reads TGTGCCAGTATGGGCAGGCCGACCTATGGCTACACCTTC. Its translation: CASMGRPTYGYTF.

The V gene is TRBV5-4, the J gene TRBJ1-5, with D perhaps matching TRBD1 (5 bases). Germline V gives CDR1 SGHNT, CDR2 YYREEE (reference sequence). V lost 3 bases and J 9 bases, leaving 16 bases between the germline ends. The CDR3 length is 14 residues. The CDR3 protein is CASSSYGGIGPQHF. CDR3 DNA: TGTGCCAGCAGCTCCTATGGGGGGATAGGGCCCCAGCATTTT.

CDR3 sequence: CASSQMDRVDYGYTF. The CDR3 DNA follows: TGCGCCAGCAGCCAGATGGACAGGGTTGATTACGGCTACACCTTC. The genes are TRBV4-1 and TRBJ1-2; 8 bases line up with TRBD1. CDR1 MGHRA and CDR2 YSYEKL come from the germline V gene. This CDR3 contains 15 residues. V shed 3 bases and J 8 bases; nucleotides not matched to a gene: 11.

The chain has TRBV19 and TRBJ2-1; 11 positions agree with TRBD2. There are 14 residues in the CDR3. V trimming: 5 bases; J trimming: 5 bases; junction bases outside the gene matches: 2. The germline V gene encodes CDR1 LNHDA and CDR2 SQIVND (reference sequence). CDR3 coding DNA: TGTGCCAGTAGTCTAGCGGGAGGCCACAATGAGCAGTTCTTC. It yields the protein CASSLAGGHNEQFF.

The rearrangement links TRBV4-2 to TRBJ1-3; 7 bases fit TRBD1. CDR3 length equals 16 residues. V lost 0 bases to trimming and J lost 0 bases; unmatched junction nucleotides: 2. Germline lookup yields CDR1 LGHNA and CDR2 YNFKEQ. CDR3 nucleotide sequence: TGTGCCAGCAGCCAAGATAGGGACAGCTCTGGAAACACCATATATTTT. This encodes CASSQDRDSSGNTIYF.

This clone was seen just once. This rearrangement joins TRBV11-1 to TRBJ1-1; no definite D call. In germline, CDR1 is SGHAT, CDR2 FQDESV (reference sequence). CDR3 length equals 14 residues. V dropped 6 bases and J dropped 12 bases, with 23 bases sitting between them. CDR3 in amino acids: CASRHLQNQRKTFF. The DNA of the CDR3 is TGTGCCAGCAGGCACCTACAGAACCAGCGGAAAACTTTCTTT. The entire variable domain, with the rest obtained from reference TRBV11-1 and TRBJ1-1, is as follows: EAEVAQSPRYKITEKSQAVAFWCDPISGHATLYWYRQILGQGPELLVQFQDESVVDDSQLPKDRFSAERLKGVDSTLKIQPAELGDSAMYLCASRHLQNQRKTFFGQGTRLTVV.

Only a few counts were recorded for this clone. In DNA form, the CDR3 reads TGTGCCAGCAGCTTAGATGAGGGAACCGGGGAGCTGTTTTTT. Translated, it gives CASSLDEGTGELFF. This rearrangement joins TRBV7-2 to TRBJ2-2; D might be TRBD2 (5 bases). CDR3 size: 14 residues. The germline V and J ends were trimmed by 1 base and 5 bases, with 8 bases remaining between them. Per germline, CDR1 SGHTA and CDR2 FQGNSA.

This chain uses TRBV19 with TRBJ2-1; TRBD1 matches 7 bases. The germline V gene has CDR1 LNHDA and CDR2 SQIVND (reference sequence). After removal of 1 base from V and 2 bases from J, the junction contained 2 bases not matched to a gene. The CDR3 is 15 residues long. The CDR3 reads CASSIGTGAYNEQFF. CDR3 DNA: TGTGCCAGTAGTATAGGAACAGGGGCCTACAATGAGCAGTTCTTC.

V gene TRBV11-2 combines with J gene TRBJ2-2, with 11 positions matching TRBD1. The V gene's germline CDR1 is SGHAT and CDR2 FQNNGV. J was trimmed by 3 bases and V by 1 base; bases with no gene match: 7. This CDR3 region has 18 residues. CDR3 coding DNA: TGTGCCAGCAGCTTAGGGGACAGGGGGGGTTTACACACCGGGGAGCTGTTTTTT. Its translation is CASSLGDRGGLHTGELFF.

The chain couples TRBV24-1 to TRBJ2-3, with TRBD1 as a possible D gene (6 bases). The CDR3 covers 15 residues. Trimming took 3 bases from V and 4 from J, leaving 13 bases between them. Germline loops: CDR1 KGHDR, CDR2 SFDVKD. This CDR3 is CATSDTKQGADTQYF. CDR3 DNA sequence: TGTGCCACCAGTGATACTAAACAGGGTGCAGATACGCAGTATTTT.

The chain uses TRBV11-3 and TRBJ1-6; possibly TRBD1 for D (6 bases). This CDR3 is 16 amino acids long. V was pared by 0 bases and J by 6 bases, with 12 bases between. The germline CDR1 and CDR2 sequences are SGHNT and YENEEA. CDR3 protein: CASSLDRGTANSPLHF. The DNA of the CDR3 is TGTGCCAGCAGCTTAGATAGGGGGACGGCTAATTCACCCCTCCACTTT.

The chain recombines TRBV4-2 with TRBJ2-1, with a weak D call TRBD1 (6 bases). This CDR3 spans 14 amino acids. The V gene's germline CDR1 is LGHNA and CDR2 YNFKEQ. V lost 3 bases to trimming and J lost 3 bases, with 9 bases between them. The CDR3, as DNA: TGTGCCAGCAGCCAGGAGGACAGCTACAATGAGCAGTTCTTC. It yields the protein CASSQEDSYNEQFF.

The chain joins TRBV7-8 to TRBJ1-3, with 7 bases lining up with TRBD1. CDR3 length: 15 residues. Germline CDR1 reads SGHVS; CDR2 reads FQNEAQ. V lost 5 bases, J lost 5 bases, and 9 bases stayed unmatched. Here the CDR3 reads CASSEGQTSRNTIYF. In DNA, the CDR3 is TGTGCCAGCAGCGAGGGACAGACGTCAAGAAACACCATATATTTT.

V gene TRBV27 combines with J gene TRBJ1-2; D not resolved. V was shortened by 2 bases and J by 3 bases, with 10 bases between the two germline ends. The CDR3 length is 14 residues. The germline CDR1 and CDR2 sequences are MNHEY and SMNVEV (reference sequence). CDR3 sequence (DNA): TGTGCCAGCAGTTTAACCTGGCAGGACTATGGCTACACCTTC. Translating gives CASSLTWQDYGYTF.

The chain carries TRBV7-9 and TRBJ2-7, with a possible D match to TRBD1 (6 bases). Per the germline V gene, CDR1 is SEHNR and CDR2 is FQNEAQ (reference sequence). The CDR3 runs to 14 residues. V lost 1 base and J lost 5, with 12 bases in between. CDR3 amino acids: CASSLGGQGNEQYF. CDR3 nucleotide sequence: TGTGCCAGCAGCTTAGGGGGACAAGGAAACGAGCAGTACTTC. Looking up the rest from reference TRBV7-9 and TRBJ2-7 gives the full variable domain: DTGVSQNPRHKITKRGQNVTFRCDPISEHNRLYWYRQTLGQGPEFLTYFQNEAQLEKSRLLSDRFSAERPKGSFSTLEIQRTEQGDSAMYLCASSLGGQGNEQYFGPGTRLTVT.

The chain links TRBV4-1 to TRBJ1-5; D is uncertain. With 1 base removed from V and 6 bases from J, the gap between germline ends came to 19 bases. The CDR3 consists of 17 residues. The germline V gene has CDR1 MGHRA and CDR2 YSYEKL. CDR3: CASSQAPPGGIGQPQHF. The CDR3 coding sequence is TGCGCCAGCAGCCAAGCCCCTCCGGGAGGGATCGGTCAGCCCCAGCATTTT.

The chain couples TRBV2 to TRBJ2-1; possibly TRBD1 for D (5 bases). The ends were cut back, 5 bases at V and 7 bases at J, with 18 bases in the middle. This CDR3 region has 15 residues. Per germline, CDR1 SNHLY and CDR2 FYNNEI. The DNA of the CDR3 is TGTGCCAGCAGTCACCCACAGGCCCGAAAGAATGAGCAGTTCTTC. Translated, it gives CASSHPQARKNEQFF.

This clone has just a few counts. V gene TRBV3-1 (or the pseudogene TRBV3-2) combines with J gene TRBJ1-3; D ambiguous. Germline CDR1 is LGHDT and CDR2 is YNNKEL (reference sequence). The CDR3 runs to 16 residues. Between the trimmed V and J ends, which lost 1 base and 2 bases, there was a span of 12 bases. The CDR3 nucleotides read TGTGCCAGCAGCCAAGGATATTTCGGTGCTGGAAACACCATATATTTT. Translating it yields CASSQGYFGAGNTIYF.

The chain carries TRBV6-5 and TRBJ1-2; TRBD1 agrees at 10 bases. CDR3 length: 15 amino acids. V shed 5 bases, J shed 3 bases, and the junction held 6 bases outside the gene matches. Germline V gives CDR1 MNHEY, CDR2 SVGAGI. CDR3 region: CASSTTGGRDYGYTF. The CDR3 DNA reads TGTGCCAGCAGTACGACAGGGGGCCGGGACTATGGCTACACCTTC.

This clone was observed a few times. V gene TRBV2 combines with J gene TRBJ1-3; D possibly corresponds to TRBD1 (6 bases). Germline V gene sequence: CDR1 SNHLY, CDR2 FYNNEI. Trimming took 2 bases from V and 3 from J, leaving 11 bases between them. The CDR3 extends over 15 amino acids. The CDR3 DNA sequence: TGTGCCAGCAGTGAACAGGGGAACAGTGGAAACACCATATATTTT. Its translation is CASSEQGNSGNTIYF.

This rearrangement joins TRBV7-3 to TRBJ2-5; perhaps TRBD1 as D (5 bases). V lost 2 bases to trimming and J lost 4 bases, with 14 bases between them. The CDR3 has 15 residues. Germline lookup yields CDR1 SGHTA and CDR2 FQGTGA. The CDR3 region is CASSLSPGMGETQYF. The CDR3 coding sequence is TGTGCCAGCAGCTTATCTCCAGGGATGGGAGAGACCCAGTACTTC.

This chain connects TRBV9 to TRBJ2-5, with 9 positions matching TRBD2. Trimming at V came to 0 bases and at J to 5 bases, leaving 8 bases not matched to a gene. The CDR3 has 16 amino acids. Looked up from germline, CDR1 is SGDLS and CDR2 is YYNGEE. For the CDR3, the DNA is TGTGCCAGCAGCGTAGGAAATAGCGGGAGCTCGGAGACCCAGTACTTC. Its translation: CASSVGNSGSSETQYF.